This T cell receptor (beta chain) was found in a study of post-analysis software for immune sequencing data. Study information: The cohort encompassed relapsing-remitting, secondary progressive and progressive-relapsing multiple sclerosis disease courses.

Points on this clonotype: Antigen specificity is unknown.

The CDR3 consists of 16 residues. V dropped 4 bases and J dropped 13; count of bases not matched to a gene: 11. The germline V gene encodes CDR1 SGHDT and CDR2 YYEEEE. cDNA libraries of TCR beta carried unique molecular identifiers. Once about 0.85 to 10 million T cells were used, roughly 500,000 cDNA molecules resulted. One entry per CDR3 protein, called by TCRdb with MiXCR from the PCR reads. Altogether 650,000 to 850,000 distinct CDR3 sequences are present, about 53% being singletons, with the ten largest covering 4.6%. Overall study results and limits: Roughly 5 TRBV segments occurring more often in patients than controls included TRBV5-6, TRBV5-1 and TRBV20-1. Those with multiple sclerosis, the patient group, showed significantly lower normalized Chao1 diversity than controls.

The sequence was obtained from a girl aged 10 to 17 with multiple sclerosis. Sequencing was done on a sample of blood. The chain uses TRBV5-6 and TRBJ2-1; 16 nucleotides agree with TRBD2. This CDR3 reads CASSPTGTSGRADQFF. The CDR3 bases are TGTGCCAGCAGCCCTACCGGGACTAGCGGGAGGGCCGATCAGTTCTTC.